These T cell receptor beta chains were read from a single sample in a study of early T cells in non-severe SARS-CoV-2 infection. TCRdb re-called the 5' RACE reads with MiXCR, one entry per CDR3 protein. This table has around 32,000 distinct CDR3 sequences, under 6% appearing once. The specimen sequenced was whole blood. All receptors derive from an adult who was a healthcare worker with PCR-confirmed SARS-CoV-2 infection or an uninfected control (not recorded which). Each CDR3 is given with its conserved first and last residue. A D gene is named only where the DNA matches it firmly. Size is omitted from some rows. Given values are once, few, many or a class for expanded clones.

clone size,J gene,V gene,D gene,CDR3 protein,CDR3 DNA
many,TRBJ2-6,TRBV19,.,CASMGRKRGNVLTF,TGTGCCAGTATGGGGCGCAAACGGGGCAACGTCCTGACTTTC
many,TRBJ1-1,TRBV7-9,.,CASSSVPLTEAFF,TGTGCCAGCAGCTCGGTCCCCCTCACTGAAGCTTTCTTT
few,TRBJ2-7,TRBV7-9,.,CASSLLLNYEQYF,TGTGCCAGCAGCTTATTGCTTAATTACGAGCAGTACTTC
many,TRBJ2-1,TRBV7-9,.,CASSYSEGYNEQFF,TGTGCCAGCAGCTACTCAGAAGGATACAATGAGCAGTTCTTC
few,TRBJ2-2,TRBV12-3/TRBV12-4,.,CASSLDMNTGELFF,TGTGCCAGCAGTTTAGACATGAACACCGGGGAGCTGTTTTTT
many,TRBJ2-1,TRBV6-2/TRBV6-3,TRBD1,CASSYDRVNEQFF,TGTGCCAGCAGTTACGACAGGGTCAATGAGCAGTTCTTC
.,TRBJ1-2,TRBV5-1,.,CATSDLSNYGYTF,TGCGCCACTTCGGACCTCTCTAACTATGGCTACACCTTC
many,TRBJ1-5,TRBV18,.,CASSPQGLNQPQHF,TGTGCCAGCTCACCTCAGGGCCTCAATCAGCCCCAGCATTTT
many,TRBJ2-7,TRBV29-1,TRBD1,CSVRRGQAASEQYF,TGCAGCGTCCGAAGGGGACAGGCCGCAAGCGAGCAGTACTTC
.,TRBJ2-5,TRBV27,TRBD2,CASGFPLAGGEQETQYF,TGTGCCAGCGGTTTCCCCCTCGCGGGGGGGGAACAAGAGACCCAGTACTTC
few,TRBJ2-3,TRBV3-1,.,CASSQDWADTQYF,TGTGCCAGCAGCCAAGATTGGGCAGATACGCAGTATTTT
many,TRBJ2-2,TRBV24-1,.,CATSESKQTGELFF,TGTGCCACCAGTGAGTCGAAACAGACCGGGGAGCTGTTTTTT
many,TRBJ1-1,TRBV6-4,TRBD1,CASIGQGRTTEAFF,TGTGCCAGCATCGGACAGGGACGGACCACTGAAGCTTTCTTT
many,TRBJ1-2,TRBV9,.,CASSVDPSVTGYTF,TGTGCCAGCAGCGTAGATCCGTCAGTCACGGGCTACACCTTC
few,TRBJ2-7,TRBV6-6,.,CASSYGGHSYEQYF,TGTGCCAGCAGTTACGGGGGACATTCCTACGAGCAGTACTTC
.,TRBJ2-3,TRBV27,TRBD1,CASSLGQGGDTQYF,TGTGCCAGCAGCTTGGGACAGGGAGGGGATACGCAGTATTTT
few,TRBJ2-3,TRBV20-1,TRBD2,CSASPGLGTDTQYF,TGCAGTGCTAGCCCGGGACTAGGCACAGATACGCAGTATTTT
few,TRBJ2-1,TRBV7-2,.,CASSFLDSPYNEQFF,TGTGCCAGCAGCTTCTTAGACAGCCCCTACAATGAGCAGTTCTTC
many,TRBJ2-1,TRBV5-3,TRBD2,CARRPGTSGGSDEQFF,TGTGCCAGAAGGCCAGGGACTAGCGGGGGGTCGGATGAGCAGTTCTTC
once,TRBJ2-5,TRBV29-1,TRBD2,CSVEEPAGGGETQYF,TGCAGCGTTGAAGAACCAGCGGGGGGCGGGGAGACCCAGTACTTC
few,TRBJ2-5,TRBV12-3/TRBV12-4,.,CASSLGGTQYF,TGTGCCAGCAGTTTAGGGGGGACCCAGTACTTC
.,TRBJ2-2,TRBV5-6,.,CASSYDSLYHTGELFF,TGTGCCAGCAGTTATGACAGCCTGTATCACACCGGGGAGCTGTTTTTT
many,TRBJ2-1,TRBV12-3/TRBV12-4,.,CASSSGDSSYNEQFF,TGTGCCAGCAGCTCGGGGGATAGCTCCTACAATGAGCAGTTCTTC
many,TRBJ2-1,TRBV6-6,TRBD2,CASSYSGGTNEQFF,TGTGCCAGCAGTTACTCGGGGGGGACGAATGAGCAGTTCTTC
many,TRBJ1-1,TRBV6-2/TRBV6-3,.,CASSGQMNTEAFF,TGTGCCAGCAGTGGACAGATGAACACTGAAGCTTTCTTT
many,TRBJ2-5,TRBV20-1,TRBD2,CSAQAGLAVQETQYF,TGCAGTGCTCAAGCCGGCCTAGCGGTCCAAGAGACCCAGTACTTC
many,TRBJ1-4,TRBV12-3/TRBV12-4,.,CASSLGEKLFF,TGTGCCAGCAGTCTGGGGGAAAAACTGTTTTTT
few,TRBJ2-1,TRBV11-2,.,CASRSWPLNEQFF,TGTGCCAGCAGGAGCTGGCCGTTGAATGAGCAGTTCTTC
many,TRBJ2-3,TRBV7-2,.,CASSLAGGPTDTQYF,TGTGCCAGCAGCTTAGCGGGGGGGCCCACAGATACGCAGTATTTT
many,TRBJ2-2,TRBV6-5,.,CASSPRTLLTGELFF,TGTGCCAGCAGTCCCCGGACGTTACTCACCGGGGAGCTGTTTTTT
many,TRBJ1-1,TRBV27,.,CASSLGSDTEAFF,TGTGCCAGCAGTTTGGGATCAGACACTGAAGCTTTCTTT
.,TRBJ2-7,TRBV7-9,.,CASSLADYEQYF,TGTGCCAGCAGCTTGGCGGACTACGAGCAGTACTTC
few,TRBJ1-6,TRBV15,.,CATRPQVTNNSPLHF,TGTGCCACCAGACCGCAGGTCACGAATAATTCACCCCTCCACTTT
many,TRBJ2-1,TRBV12-3/TRBV12-4,TRBD2,CASSSGGVKNEQFF,TGTGCCAGCTCCAGTGGGGGGGTCAAAAATGAGCAGTTCTTC
many,TRBJ2-5,TRBV6-2/TRBV6-3,.,CASSPSRDQETQYF,TGTGCCAGCAGCCCATCTAGGGACCAAGAGACCCAGTACTTC
many,TRBJ1-1,TRBV12-3/TRBV12-4,.,CASRISFEAFF,TGTGCCAGCAGGATATCCTTTGAAGCTTTCTTT
few,TRBJ2-1,TRBV5-1,TRBD1,CASSGQGNNEQFF,TGCGCCAGCAGTGGACAGGGGAACAATGAGCAGTTCTTC
many,TRBJ2-2,TRBV5-6,TRBD2,CASSLVGSGGPPGELFF,TGTGCCAGCAGCTTAGTCGGTAGCGGGGGGCCCCCCGGGGAGCTGTTTTTT
many,TRBJ1-5,TRBV12-3/TRBV12-4,.,CASSKTDSNQPQHF,TGTGCCAGCAGTAAGACAGATAGCAATCAGCCCCAGCATTTT
many,TRBJ1-2,TRBV20-1,.,CSARALQGHYGYTF,TGCAGTGCTAGAGCCTTGCAGGGGCACTATGGCTACACCTTC
few,TRBJ1-3,TRBV4-3,.,CASSQLQGNTIYF,TGCGCCAGCAGCCAACTACAAGGAAACACCATATATTTT
many,TRBJ1-1,TRBV24-1,.,CATSGPREAFF,TGTGCCACCAGTGGACCGCGTGAAGCTTTCTTT
.,TRBJ1-6,TRBV10-1,.,CASSEGSDSPLHF,TGCGCCAGCAGTGAAGGCTCGGATTCACCCCTCCACTTT
many,TRBJ2-1,TRBV11-1,TRBD2,CASSLEWRLAVLNEQFF,TGTGCCAGCAGCTTAGAGTGGAGACTAGCGGTCTTGAATGAGCAGTTCTTC
many,TRBJ2-5,TRBV7-6,.,CASTETLLMYQETQYF,TGTGCCAGCACCGAGACCCTACTTATGTACCAAGAGACCCAGTACTTC